In its sample, the clone carrying this TCR beta chain was seen many times. Described time point: newly diagnosed GD, antithyroid drugs for less than 3 months. The authors made the TCR library using RNA they extracted from PBMCs. The entry originates in a study of regulatory T cells in long-lasting Graves disease. Building of the TCR beta libraries involved iRepertoire HTBI primers and Arm-PCR of CDR3 regions. MiXCR, applied by TCRdb to the multiplex PCR reads, yields one record per CDR3 protein. The sample shows hundreds of thousands of distinct CDR3 sequences, about 14% of them seen only once. V was pared by 4 bases and J by 1 base, with 16 bases of the junction left unmatched. Germline lookup yields CDR1 SGHRS and CDR2 YFSETQ. CDR3 length: 19 amino acids. These data also formed part of another study, on T cells in Graves' hyperthyroidism and ophthalmopathy.

The TCR comes from a man younger than 40 with Graves disease. The sequences come from peripheral blood mononuclear cells (PBMCs), collected at new diagnosis, from a patient treated with antithyroid drugs. V is TRBV5-1 and J is TRBJ2-3; 9 bases fit TRBD2. The CDR3: CASSPDVAGGPTRTDTQYF. For the CDR3, the DNA is TGCGCCAGCAGCCCGGATGTGGCGGGAGGGCCCACTCGCACAGATACGCAGTATTTT.